The sequence of this T cell receptor (beta chain) was determined in a study of T cells after yellow fever vaccination. Background on the study: Fractions containing few cells were prepared with SMART-Seq v4 Ultra Low Input. Study-level results: It was the secondary response that reached its peak faster, day 5 versus 15, but it was weaker. Contaminants from the bulk population, in the form of abundant clonotypes, could be found in FACS-sorted repertoires.

5'RACE template switching produced TCR cDNA carrying a universal primer site and UMIs. TCRdb reprocessed the 5' RACE reads via MiXCR and lists one record per CDR3 protein. This sample has fewer than 150,000 distinct CDR3 sequences; 7.2% occur once, and the top ten carry more than 2.5%. This clonotype was counted a few times. The antigen is not known. This sequence was found in a man aged 18 to 30 who received the YFV17D yellow fever vaccine. Sequencing was performed on CD4+ T cells sorted from PBMCs, taken roughly 46 days after the first yellow fever vaccination.

The CDR3: CSARPRDRANTGELFF. The CDR3 coding sequence is TGCAGTGCTAGGCCTAGGGACAGGGCGAACACCGGGGAGCTGTTTTTT. The gene calls are TRBV20-1 and TRBJ2-2, with 9 bases aligning to TRBD1. Germline lookup yields CDR1 DFQATT and CDR2 SNEGSKA (reference sequence). The CDR3 is made up of 16 amino acids. Trimming took 3 bases from V and 0 from J; bases not matched to a gene: 5.